This T cell receptor beta chain was sequenced in a study of CD8 T cells in Susac syndrome. Between the trimmed V and J ends, which lost 6 bases and 2 bases, there was a span of 11 bases. This CDR3 spans 14 amino acids. Germline lookup yields CDR1 MDHEN and CDR2 SYDVKM. RNA amounts of about 0.45 to 1 ug underwent reverse transcription with random hexamers. TCR beta CDR3 was amplified by immunoSEQ multiplex PCR. This amplification extended across 54 Vbeta and 13 Jbeta segments. TCRdb reprocessed the immunoSEQ multiplex PCR reads with MiXCR, giving one entry per CDR3 protein. The sample shows around 77,000 distinct CDR3 sequences, 96% of them seen only once.

The sequencing input was CD4+ T cells from PBMCs. This TCR came from a human donor with multiple sclerosis. The V gene is TRBV28, the J gene TRBJ2-1, with no clear D. The CDR3 sequence: CASRFPGPYNEQFF. The CDR3 region has the DNA TGTGCCAGCAGATTCCCAGGCCCCTACAATGAGCAGTTCTTC.